The 6 T cell receptor beta chains given below trace back to one sample, sequenced in a study of T cells in Graves' hyperthyroidism and ophthalmopathy. TCR beta CDR3 regions were amplified from RNA transcripts. In the first-round RT-PCR of the TCR CDR3, the HTBI primer set was used. One entry per CDR3 protein, called by TCRdb with MiXCR from the multiplex PCR reads. The sample has hundreds of thousands of distinct CDR3 sequences, approximately 14% seen once; the top ten hold around 12%. Material for sequencing was blood. These receptors were taken from a woman between 50 and 59 years old with Graves' ophthalmopathy.

This chain links TRBV19 with TRBJ2-2; D is unresolved. V gave up 3 bases and J gave up 7 bases, with 9 bases separating them. The CDR3 consists of 13 residues. CDR1 LNHDA and CDR2 SQIVND come from the germline V gene (reference sequence). The CDR3 sequence is CASSIWGVGELFF. The CDR3 DNA is TGTGCCAGTAGTATCTGGGGTGTCGGGGAGCTGTTTTTT. The whole variable domain, remainder taken from reference TRBV19 and TRBJ2-2, is DGGITQSPKYLFRKEGQNVTLSCEQNLNHDAMYWYRQDPGQGLRLIYYSQIVNDFQKGDIAEGYSVSREKKESFPLTVTSAQKNPTAFYLCASSIWGVGELFFGEGSRLTVL.

In this sample, this clonotype turned up many times. This chain joins TRBV5-1 and TRBJ2-3; tentative D call: TRBD2 (5 bases). This CDR3 spans 15 amino acids. Trimming removed 4 bases at V and 0 bases at J, with 12 bases between. CDR1 is SGHRS, CDR2 YFSETQ, per germline. CDR3 region: CASSQAETSTDTQYF. Here the CDR3 DNA reads TGCGCCAGCAGCCAAGCGGAAACTAGCACAGATACGCAGTATTTT.

Turning to this clonotype: One base away lies a much larger clone, so this may be a sequencing read error. The V and J genes are TRBV20-1 and TRBJ2-7; maybe TRBD2 (6 bases). Germline CDR1 reads DFQATT; CDR2 reads SNEGSKA (reference sequence). The CDR3 length is 15 residues. Trimming removed 3 bases at V and 2 bases at J, with 17 bases between. The CDR3 region has the DNA TGCAGTGCTAGTTCAACTGCGACGGGAGCCTACGAGCAGTACTTC. Amino acid sequence: CSASSTATGAYEQYF.

This clonotype was counted many times. This chain links TRBV28 with TRBJ2-1; TRBD2 aligns across 9 bases. Germline loops: CDR1 MDHEN, CDR2 SYDVKM. With 3 bases clipped from V and 6 bases from J, the junction kept 6 bases outside the gene matches. This CDR3 region has 15 residues. In nucleotides, the CDR3 is TGTGCCAGCAGTTTGGCGGGAGGGGCCCTCAATGAGCAGTTCTTC. Translated, it gives CASSLAGGALNEQFF.

This clonotype was counted many times. This chain uses TRBV12-5 with TRBJ2-1; D possibly corresponds to TRBD2 (6 bases). Germline lookup yields CDR1 LGHNT and CDR2 FRNRAP. This CDR3 spans 13 amino acids. Trimming pared 5 bases from V and 4 bases from J, leaving 9 bases between. The CDR3 DNA sequence: TGTGCTAGTGGTGCGACTAGTTACAATGAGCAGTTCTTC. Its protein is CASGATSYNEQFF.

This clonotype came up a few times. This chain uses TRBV7-9 with TRBJ2-2; D gene unclear. The CDR3 sequence is 14 residues long. V was pared by 3 bases and J by 1 base, with 6 bases between. Germline V gene lookup returns CDR1 SEHNR and CDR2 FQNEAQ (reference sequence). The CDR3 coding sequence is TGTGCCAGCAGCTTTCTAGTGAACACCGGGGAGCTGTTTTTT. Its protein is CASSFLVNTGELFF.